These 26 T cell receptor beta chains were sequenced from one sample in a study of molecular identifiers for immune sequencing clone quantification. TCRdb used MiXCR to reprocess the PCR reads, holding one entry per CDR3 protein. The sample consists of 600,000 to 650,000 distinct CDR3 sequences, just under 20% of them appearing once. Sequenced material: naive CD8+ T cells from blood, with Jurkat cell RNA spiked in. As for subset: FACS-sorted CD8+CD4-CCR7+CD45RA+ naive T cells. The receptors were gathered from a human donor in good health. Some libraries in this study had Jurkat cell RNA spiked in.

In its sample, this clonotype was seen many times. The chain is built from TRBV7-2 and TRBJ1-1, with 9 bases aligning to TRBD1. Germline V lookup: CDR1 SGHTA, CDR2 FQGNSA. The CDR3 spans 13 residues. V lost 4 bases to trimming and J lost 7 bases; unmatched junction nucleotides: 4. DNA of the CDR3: TGTGCCAGCAGCTCGGGACAGGGATATGAAGCTTTCTTT. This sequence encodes CASSSGQGYEAFF. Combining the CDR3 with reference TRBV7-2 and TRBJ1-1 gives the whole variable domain GAGVSQSPSNKVTEKGKDVELRCDPISGHTALYWYRQSLGQGLEFLIYFQGNSAPDKSGLPSDRFSAERTGGSVSTLTIQRTQQEDSAVYLCASSSGQGYEAFFGQGTRLTVV.

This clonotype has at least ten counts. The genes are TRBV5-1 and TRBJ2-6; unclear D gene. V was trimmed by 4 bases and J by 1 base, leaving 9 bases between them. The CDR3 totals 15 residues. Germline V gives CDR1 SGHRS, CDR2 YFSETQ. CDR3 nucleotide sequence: TGCGCCAGCAGCCCGGAAACTTCTGGGGCCAACGTCCTGACTTTC. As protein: CASSPETSGANVLTF.

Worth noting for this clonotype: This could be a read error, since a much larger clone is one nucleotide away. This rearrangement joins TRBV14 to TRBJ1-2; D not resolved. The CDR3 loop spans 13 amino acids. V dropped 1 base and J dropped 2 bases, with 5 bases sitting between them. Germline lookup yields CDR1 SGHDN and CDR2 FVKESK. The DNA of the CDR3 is TGTGCCAGCAGCCAAGTCTGCAACTATGGCTACACCTTC. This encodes CASSQVCNYGYTF.

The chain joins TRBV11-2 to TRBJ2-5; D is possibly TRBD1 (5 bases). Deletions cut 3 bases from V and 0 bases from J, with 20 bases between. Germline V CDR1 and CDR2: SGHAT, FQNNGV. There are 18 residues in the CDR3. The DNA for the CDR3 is TGTGCCAGCAGCTTCCCCAACTTTAAACAGACAGACCAAGAGACCCAGTACTTC. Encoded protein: CASSFPNFKQTDQETQYF.

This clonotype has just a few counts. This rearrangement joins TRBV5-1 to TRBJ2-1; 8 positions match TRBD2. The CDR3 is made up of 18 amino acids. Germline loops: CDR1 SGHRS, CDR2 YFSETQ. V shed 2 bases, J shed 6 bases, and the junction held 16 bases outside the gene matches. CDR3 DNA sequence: TGCGCCAGCAGCTTCATTGCTTGGGGGACTAGTTTGTCCAATGAGCAGTTCTTC. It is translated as CASSFIAWGTSLSNEQFF.

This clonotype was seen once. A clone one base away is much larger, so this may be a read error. The CDR3 spells CASSKSGTQYF. CDR3 nucleotide sequence: TGTGCCAGTAGTAAATCGGGAACGCAGTATTTT. The chain is built from TRBV19 and TRBJ2-3; D possibly corresponds to TRBD2 (5 bases). Trimming took off 4 bases at V and 9 bases at J, with 8 bases between the two ends. The CDR3 totals 11 residues. From germline, CDR1 is LNHDA and CDR2 SQIVND (reference sequence).

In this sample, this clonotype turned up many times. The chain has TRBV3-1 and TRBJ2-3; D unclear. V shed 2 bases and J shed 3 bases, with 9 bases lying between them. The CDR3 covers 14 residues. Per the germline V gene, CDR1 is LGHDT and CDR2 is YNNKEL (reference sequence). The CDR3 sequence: CASSQTSLTDTQYF. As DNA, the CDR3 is TGTGCCAGCAGCCAAACCTCTTTAACAGATACGCAGTATTTT.

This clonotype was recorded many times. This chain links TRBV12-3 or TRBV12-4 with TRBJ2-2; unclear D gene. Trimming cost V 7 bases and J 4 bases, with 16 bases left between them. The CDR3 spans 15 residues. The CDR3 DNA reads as TGTGCCAGCACCAAGCCGGACGTAGTCACCGGGGAGCTGTTTTTT. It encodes CASTKPDVVTGELFF.

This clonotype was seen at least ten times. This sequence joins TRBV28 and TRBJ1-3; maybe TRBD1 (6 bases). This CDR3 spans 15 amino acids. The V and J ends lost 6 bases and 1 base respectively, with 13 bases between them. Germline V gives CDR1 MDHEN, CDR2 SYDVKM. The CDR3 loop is CASSFRGPSGNTIYF. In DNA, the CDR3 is TGTGCCAGCAGCTTCAGGGGCCCATCTGGAAACACCATATATTTT.

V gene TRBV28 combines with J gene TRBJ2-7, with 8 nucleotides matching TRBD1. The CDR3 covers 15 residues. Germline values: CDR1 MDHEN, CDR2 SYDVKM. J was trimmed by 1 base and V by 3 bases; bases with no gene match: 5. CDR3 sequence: CASSFETGVSYEQYF. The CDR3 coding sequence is TGTGCCAGCAGTTTCGAGACAGGGGTTTCCTACGAGCAGTACTTC.

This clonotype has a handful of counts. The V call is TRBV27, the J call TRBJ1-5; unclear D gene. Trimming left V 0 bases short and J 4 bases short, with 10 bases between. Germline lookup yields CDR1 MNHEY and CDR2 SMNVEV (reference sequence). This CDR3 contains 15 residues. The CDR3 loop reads CASSLSLGLNQPQHF. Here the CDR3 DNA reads TGTGCCAGCAGTTTATCGTTAGGGTTGAATCAGCCCCAGCATTTT.

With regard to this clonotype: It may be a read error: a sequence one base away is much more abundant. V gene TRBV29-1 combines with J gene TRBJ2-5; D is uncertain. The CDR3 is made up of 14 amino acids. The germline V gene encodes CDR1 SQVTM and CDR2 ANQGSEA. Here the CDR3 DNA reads TGCAGCGTTGAATGGTCTGTGTCTGAGGAGACCCAGCACTTC. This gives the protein CSVEWSVSEETQHF.

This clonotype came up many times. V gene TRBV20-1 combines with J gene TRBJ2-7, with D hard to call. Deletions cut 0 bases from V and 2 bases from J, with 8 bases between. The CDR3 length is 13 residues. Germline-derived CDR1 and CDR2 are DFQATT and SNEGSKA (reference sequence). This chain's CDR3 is CSAREDGTYEQYF. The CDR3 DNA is TGCAGTGCTAGAGAGGACGGAACCTACGAGCAGTACTTC.

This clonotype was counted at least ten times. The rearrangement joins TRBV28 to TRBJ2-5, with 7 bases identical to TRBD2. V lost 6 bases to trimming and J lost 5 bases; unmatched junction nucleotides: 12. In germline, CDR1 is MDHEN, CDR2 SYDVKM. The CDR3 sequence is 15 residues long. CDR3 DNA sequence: TGTGCCAGCAGCCGACGGACTAGGGGATACGAGACCCAGTACTTC. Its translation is CASSRRTRGYETQYF.

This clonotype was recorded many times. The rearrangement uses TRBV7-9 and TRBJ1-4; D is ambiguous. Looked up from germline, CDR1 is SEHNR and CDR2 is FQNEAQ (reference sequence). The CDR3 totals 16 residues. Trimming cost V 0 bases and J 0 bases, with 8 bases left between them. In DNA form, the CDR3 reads TGTGCCAGCAGCTTAGCGACTGGTGCAACTAATGAAAAACTGTTTTTT. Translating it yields CASSLATGATNEKLFF.

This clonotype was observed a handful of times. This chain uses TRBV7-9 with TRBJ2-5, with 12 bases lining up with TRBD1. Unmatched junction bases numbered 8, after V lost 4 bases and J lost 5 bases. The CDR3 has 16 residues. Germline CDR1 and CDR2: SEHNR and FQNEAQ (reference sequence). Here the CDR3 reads CASSWGGQGAYETQYF. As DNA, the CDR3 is TGTGCCAGCAGCTGGGGGGGACAGGGGGCCTATGAGACCCAGTACTTC.

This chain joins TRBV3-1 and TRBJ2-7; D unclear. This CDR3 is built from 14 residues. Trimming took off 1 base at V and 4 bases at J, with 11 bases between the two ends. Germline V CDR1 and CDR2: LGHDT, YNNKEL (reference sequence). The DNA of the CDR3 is TGTGCCAGCAGCCAAGCACCGATTCTTTACGAGCAGTACTTC. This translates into CASSQAPILYEQYF.

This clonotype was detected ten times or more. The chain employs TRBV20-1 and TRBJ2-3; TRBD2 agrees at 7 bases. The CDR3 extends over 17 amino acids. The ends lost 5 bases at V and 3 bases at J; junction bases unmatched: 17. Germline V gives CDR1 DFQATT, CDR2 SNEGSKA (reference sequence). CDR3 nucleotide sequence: TGCAGTGCTTCCGAGAAGCGGGGTCCCGGGGTGACAGATACGCAGTATTTT. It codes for CSASEKRGPGVTDTQYF.

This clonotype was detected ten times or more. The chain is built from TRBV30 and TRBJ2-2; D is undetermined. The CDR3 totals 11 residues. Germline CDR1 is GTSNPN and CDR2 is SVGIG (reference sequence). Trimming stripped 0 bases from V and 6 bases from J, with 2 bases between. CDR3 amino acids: CAWSVSGELFF. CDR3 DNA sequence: TGTGCCTGGAGTGTATCCGGGGAGCTGTTTTTT. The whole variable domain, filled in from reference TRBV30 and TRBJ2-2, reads SQTIHQWPATLVQPVGSPLSLECTVEGTSNPNLYWYRQAAGRGLQLLFYSVGIGQISSEVPQNLSASRPQDRQFILSSKKLLLSDSGFYLCAWSVSGELFFGEGSRLTVL.

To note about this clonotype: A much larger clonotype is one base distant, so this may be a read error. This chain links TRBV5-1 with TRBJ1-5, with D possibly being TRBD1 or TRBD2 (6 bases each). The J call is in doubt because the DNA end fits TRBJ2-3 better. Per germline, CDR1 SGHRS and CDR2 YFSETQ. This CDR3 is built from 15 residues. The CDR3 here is CASSQEGGSNQPQYF. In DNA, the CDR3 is TGCGCCAGCAGCCAAGAGGGGGGTAGCAATCAGCCCCAGTATTTT.

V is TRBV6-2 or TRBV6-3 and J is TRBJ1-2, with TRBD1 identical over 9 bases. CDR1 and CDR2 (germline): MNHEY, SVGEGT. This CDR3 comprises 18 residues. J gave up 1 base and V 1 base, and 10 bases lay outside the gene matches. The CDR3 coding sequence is TGTGCCAGCAGTTACTTCGGGACAGGGATCGATTTTAACTATGGCTACACCTTC. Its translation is CASSYFGTGIDFNYGYTF.

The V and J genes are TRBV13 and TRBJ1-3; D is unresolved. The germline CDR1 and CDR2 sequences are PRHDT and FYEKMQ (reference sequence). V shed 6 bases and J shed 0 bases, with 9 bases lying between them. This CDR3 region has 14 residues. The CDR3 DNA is TGTGCCAGCAGTTACTTCACCTCTGGAAACACCATATATTTT. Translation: CASSYFTSGNTIYF.

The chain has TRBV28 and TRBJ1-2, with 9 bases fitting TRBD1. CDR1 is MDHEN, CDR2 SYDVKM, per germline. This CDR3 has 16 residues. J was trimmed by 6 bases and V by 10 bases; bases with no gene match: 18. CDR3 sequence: CANSSRPRDRAHGYTF. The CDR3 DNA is TGTGCCAACAGCTCTAGACCCCGGGACAGGGCTCATGGCTACACCTTC.

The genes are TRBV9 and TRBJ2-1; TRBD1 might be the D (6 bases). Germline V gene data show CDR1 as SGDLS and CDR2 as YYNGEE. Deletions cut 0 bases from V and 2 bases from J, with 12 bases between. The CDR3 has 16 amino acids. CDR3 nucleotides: TGTGCCAGCAGCGTAGGGCCCGGGACAACCTACAATGAGCAGTTCTTC. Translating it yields CASSVGPGTTYNEQFF.

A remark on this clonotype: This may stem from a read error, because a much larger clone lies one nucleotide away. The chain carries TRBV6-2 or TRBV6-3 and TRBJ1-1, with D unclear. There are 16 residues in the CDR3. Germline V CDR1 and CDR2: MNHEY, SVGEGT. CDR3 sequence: CASTSPSRAQSAEASF. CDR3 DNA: TGTGCCAGCACCTCCCCGTCGAGAGCCCAGTCCGCTGAAGCTTCCTTT.

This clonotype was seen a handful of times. CDR3 DNA sequence: TGTGCCAGCAGCTTGTTGGCGGCTAACTATGGCTACACCTTC. Amino acids: CASSLLAANYGYTF. V is TRBV5-6 and J is TRBJ1-2; the D is unclear. V was pared by 1 base and J by 0 bases, with 7 bases between. Per the germline V gene, CDR1 is SGHDT and CDR2 is YYEEEE. The CDR3 is 14 residues long.